The 27 T cell receptor beta chains below all came from one sample that was sequenced in a study of OX40 agonist ivuxolimab in advanced cancers. TCRdb's table, derived via immunoSEQ multiplex PCR, lists solely in-frame clones and lacks some. This sample has 8,500 to 13,000 clones, with 80% found just once. Sequencing was performed on CD4+ or CD8+ T cells sorted from blood, taken in a trial of the OX40 agonist ivuxolimab. The receptors originated from an adult with an advanced solid tumor such as melanoma, head and neck, liver or kidney cancer.

The sample holds a few counts of this clone. The chain has TRBV19 and TRBJ2-7; 7 nucleotides line up with TRBD2. Germline V gives CDR1 LNHDA, CDR2 SQIVND (reference sequence). The junction had 0 bases not matched to a gene; V was cut back by 2 bases and J by 2 bases. The CDR3 is 13 residues long. Written as DNA, the CDR3 is TGTGCCAGTAGTATAAGCGGGACCTACGAGCAGTACTTC. Translated: CASSISGTYEQYF.

The gene calls are TRBV11-1 and TRBJ2-3; 7 bases match TRBD2. The CDR3 runs 15 residues. With 1 base clipped from V and 5 bases from J, the junction kept 6 bases outside the gene matches. The germline V gene encodes CDR1 SGHAT and CDR2 FQDESV (reference sequence). The CDR3 protein is CASSLVGLEVDTQYF. CDR3 in DNA: TGTGCCAGCAGCTTAGTAGGACTAGAAGTAGATACGCAGTATTTT. Drawing the rest from reference TRBV11-1 and TRBJ2-3, the complete variable domain is EAEVAQSPRYKITEKSQAVAFWCDPISGHATLYWYRQILGQGPELLVQFQDESVVDDSQLPKDRFSAERLKGVDSTLKIQPAELGDSAMYLCASSLVGLEVDTQYFGPGTRLTVL.

The chain carries TRBV6-6 and TRBJ2-1; 9 nucleotides match TRBD1. Germline trimming cut 6 bases from V and 5 bases from J; bases unmatched to any gene: 5. Germline CDR1 and CDR2: MNHNY and SVGAGI (reference sequence). This CDR3 has 14 residues. In nucleotides, the CDR3 is TGTGCCAGCAGGCCGGGACAGGGTAACAATGAGCAGTTCTTC. Residues: CASRPGQGNNEQFF.

This sequence joins TRBV6-6 and TRBJ1-2; no clear D gene. Trimming removed 7 bases at V and 3 bases at J, with 12 bases between. The CDR3 contains 13 residues. The germline gives CDR1 MNHNY, CDR2 SVGAGI (reference sequence). CDR3 nucleotides: TGTGCCAGCATCACGGGCGGGGACTATGGCTACACCTTC. Its protein product is CASITGGDYGYTF.

The chain combines TRBV27 with TRBJ1-5, with unresolved D. Germline CDR1 MNHEY, CDR2 SMNVEV (reference sequence). The V and J ends lost 5 bases and 4 bases respectively, with 9 bases between them. The CDR3 sequence is 13 residues long. CDR3 DNA sequence: TGTGCCAGCAGTAGCCTTACGAATCAGCCCCAGCATTTT. Translation: CASSSLTNQPQHF.

This clone was found a few times. The chain carries TRBV6-5 and TRBJ1-5; unclear D gene. Trimming pared 0 bases from V and 2 bases from J, leaving 8 bases between. Germline CDR1 and CDR2: MNHEY and SVGAGI. The CDR3 loop spans 15 amino acids. CDR3 nucleotides: TGTGCCAGCAGTTACTCTCCCCCGGGCAATCAGCCCCAGCATTTT. Protein product: CASSYSPPGNQPQHF.

The rearrangement uses TRBV4-1 and TRBJ2-1, with 9 bases lining up with TRBD2. The V and J ends lost 4 bases and 2 bases, in that order; junction bases with no gene match: 3. Germline lookup yields CDR1 MGHRA and CDR2 YSYEKL. The CDR3 runs 15 residues. In nucleotides, the CDR3 is TGCGCCAGCAGCCCTCTAGCGGGACCCTACAATGAGCAGTTCTTC. Protein: CASSPLAGPYNEQFF.

The chain recombines TRBV7-9 with TRBJ2-1, with D perhaps matching TRBD2 (7 bases). The CDR3 totals 15 residues. V dropped 5 bases and J dropped 5 bases, with 16 bases sitting between them. CDR1 and CDR2 from the germline V gene are SEHNR and FQNEAQ (reference sequence). The CDR3 nucleotides are TGTGCCAGCAGCCCCTGGGGGGGCAGCGACAATGAGCAGTTCTTC. Its protein is CASSPWGGSDNEQFF.

This clone occurred a few times. The genes are TRBV6-4 and TRBJ1-5; D is unresolved. The V gene lost 0 bases and the J gene lost 4 bases, with 7 bases spanning the gap. Germline CDR1 reads MRHNA; CDR2 reads SNTAGT. The CDR3 extends over 14 amino acids. The CDR3 reads CASSDSPENQPQHF. DNA of the CDR3: TGTGCCAGCAGTGACTCTCCCGAAAATCAGCCCCAGCATTTT.

Note on this clone: This may stem from a read error, because a much larger clone lies one nucleotide away. J is TRBJ2-7 and V is TRBV7-2, with 7 bases aligning to TRBD2. The germline gives CDR1 SGHTA, CDR2 FQGNSA. The CDR3 runs to 15 residues. The V and J ends lost 1 base and 0 bases, in that order; junction bases with no gene match: 3. CDR3 sequence (DNA): TGTGCCAGCAGCTTAGGGGGGGGGAGCTCCTACGAGCAGTACTTC. Translated: CASSLGGGSSYEQYF.

J is TRBJ2-1 and V is TRBV10-3, with D hard to call. Trimming cost V 0 bases and J 10 bases, with 4 bases left between them. The CDR3 consists of 11 residues. Germline V gene data show CDR1 as ENHRY and CDR2 as SYGVKD. CDR3 sequence: CAISESWEQFF. The CDR3 DNA reads TGTGCCATCAGTGAGTCGTGGGAGCAGTTCTTC.

This clone was counted once. The chain carries TRBV5-1 and TRBJ2-3; no firm D call. The CDR3 is made up of 14 amino acids. The V end was cut by 0 bases, the J end by 2 bases, with 7 bases between. Germline V gene lookup returns CDR1 SGHRS and CDR2 YFSETQ. CDR3 DNA: TGCGCCAGCAGCTTGGTCTGGAACACAGATACGCAGTATTTT. Its translation is CASSLVWNTDTQYF.

V usage is TRBV6-5 and J usage is TRBJ1-1; D gene ambiguous. Looked up from germline, CDR1 is MNHEY and CDR2 is SVGAGI. The CDR3 spans 15 residues. Trimming cost V 0 bases and J 0 bases, with 8 bases left between them. CDR3 residues: CASSYSLVMNTEAFF. The CDR3 DNA reads TGTGCCAGCAGTTACTCGCTAGTAATGAACACTGAAGCTTTCTTT.

The gene calls are TRBV25-1 and TRBJ2-7, with D perhaps matching TRBD1 (5 bases). Germline V gene sequence: CDR1 MGHDK, CDR2 SYGVNS. The CDR3 length is 14 residues. Trimming took 3 bases from V and 3 from J, leaving 12 bases between them. The chain's CDR3 is CASSDPQGYYEQYF. The CDR3 region has the DNA TGTGCCAGCAGTGATCCGCAGGGTTACTACGAGCAGTACTTC.

This rearrangement joins TRBV7-3 to TRBJ2-1; TRBD2 agrees at 8 bases. V shed 1 base and J 8 bases; nucleotides not matched to a gene: 10. The CDR3 runs 16 residues. Germline loops: CDR1 SGHTA, CDR2 FQGTGA. This CDR3 is CASSLIDGRAGDEQFF. The CDR3 DNA reads as TGTGCCAGCAGCTTAATCGACGGGAGGGCCGGGGATGAGCAGTTCTTC.

The chain couples TRBV11-3 to TRBJ1-1, with D uncertain. This CDR3 has 12 amino acids. The V gene lost 4 bases and the J gene lost 6 bases, with 9 bases spanning the gap. Germline loops: CDR1 SGHNT, CDR2 YENEEA. CDR3 sequence reads: CASSYIGAEAFF. The CDR3 DNA is TGTGCCAGCAGCTACATTGGTGCTGAAGCTTTCTTT.

This chain uses TRBV6-6 with TRBJ2-4; D could derive from TRBD1 or TRBD2 (5 bases each). Germline V gives CDR1 MNHNY, CDR2 SVGAGI (reference sequence). Trimming pared 0 bases from V and 15 bases from J, leaving 24 bases between. This CDR3 has 16 amino acids. For the CDR3, the DNA is TGTGCCAGCAGTTACTCGGGGGAGTTCAGGCCATCGCGACTGTACTTC. Translated: CASSYSGEFRPSRLYF.

The chain couples TRBV19 to TRBJ1-5; D is possibly TRBD1 (5 bases). Deletions cut 7 bases from V and 2 bases from J, with 18 bases between. Germline assignment: CDR1 LNHDA and CDR2 SQIVND (reference sequence). The CDR3 covers 16 residues. CDR3 sequence reads: CASKGRGGGGNQPQHF. DNA of the CDR3: TGTGCCAGTAAAGGACGTGGGGGAGGGGGCAATCAGCCCCAGCATTTT. The full variable domain, its missing parts supplied by reference TRBV19 and TRBJ1-5, is DGGITQSPKYLFRKEGQNVTLSCEQNLNHDAMYWYRQDPGQGLRLIYYSQIVNDFQKGDIAEGYSVSREKKESFPLTVTSAQKNPTAFYLCASKGRGGGGNQPQHFGDGTRLSIL.

The chain is built from TRBV6-5 and TRBJ2-3; 10 bases match TRBD2. V was clipped by 4 bases and J by 5 bases; unmatched bases: 9. The CDR3 covers 16 residues. Germline V gene sequence: CDR1 MNHEY, CDR2 SVGAGI. The CDR3 nucleotides read TGTGCCAGCAGTTCCCAAAGCGGGAGGGCCATAGATACGCAGTATTTT. Its protein is CASSSQSGRAIDTQYF.

The rearrangement joins TRBV29-1 to TRBJ2-1; TRBD2 matches at 7 bases. There are 13 residues in the CDR3. V lost 7 bases and J lost 9; bases outside the gene matches: 12. The germline V gene has CDR1 SQVTM and CDR2 ANQGSEA. The CDR3 is CSGTGGRGVEQFF. The CDR3 nucleotides read TGCAGCGGTACGGGAGGCCGAGGGGTTGAGCAGTTCTTC.

The chain couples TRBV5-1 to TRBJ2-1, with a weak D call TRBD2 (5 bases). The CDR3 spans 14 residues. CDR1 and CDR2 (germline): SGHRS, YFSETQ. Trimming removed 2 bases at V and 6 bases at J, with 12 bases between. In nucleotides, the CDR3 is TGCGCCAGCAGCTTTTATCGCGGAGGCAATGAGCAGTTCTTC. It is translated as CASSFYRGGNEQFF.

This clone is deemed medium-sized. This sequence joins TRBV27 and TRBJ2-1; 8 nucleotides line up with TRBD1. The CDR3 is 14 amino acids. Germline CDR1 and CDR2: MNHEY and SMNVEV (reference sequence). V lost 6 bases to trimming and J lost 8 bases; unmatched junction nucleotides: 9. CDR3 nucleotides: TGTGCCAGCAGCCCAGGACAGGGCGGGGATGAGCAGTTCTTC. It specifies CASSPGQGGDEQFF.

The chain recombines TRBV6-4 with TRBJ2-5; D is undetermined. The CDR3 has 13 amino acids. V lost 6 bases and J lost 3, with 11 bases in between. Germline CDR1 and CDR2: MRHNA and SNTAGT. The CDR3 region has the DNA TGTGCCAGCAGCCTAACAGAGAAAGAGACCCAGTACTTC. Protein sequence: CASSLTEKETQYF.

The V and J genes are TRBV27 and TRBJ2-3, with D tentatively TRBD1 (7 bases). Between the trimmed V and J ends, which lost 5 bases and 3 bases, there was a span of 21 bases. The CDR3 has 17 amino acids. In germline, CDR1 is MNHEY, CDR2 SMNVEV (reference sequence). In DNA, the CDR3 is TGTGCCAGCAGTCCCAGGGGGGCGGATAAAGAAACAGATACGCAGTATTTT. It encodes CASSPRGADKETDTQYF.

The CDR3 nucleotides are TGTGCCAGCAGCTTAGGGACAGGGAACTATGGCTACACCTTC. Residues: CASSLGTGNYGYTF. The chain recombines TRBV13 with TRBJ1-2; 7 bases line up with TRBD1. This CDR3 region has 14 residues. After removal of 0 bases from V and 2 bases from J, the junction contained 0 bases not matched to a gene. Germline CDR1 and CDR2: PRHDT and FYEKMQ (reference sequence).

The count of this clone is one. The V gene is TRBV30, the J gene TRBJ2-1; D remains ambiguous. Per the germline V gene, CDR1 is GTSNPN and CDR2 is SVGIG (reference sequence). The CDR3 has 11 residues. Trimming pared 0 bases from V and 10 bases from J, leaving 7 bases between. In DNA form, the CDR3 reads TGTGCCTGGAGTGTACCTCGGGAGCAGTTCTTC. Translated, it gives CAWSVPREQFF.

The V and J genes are TRBV11-1 and TRBJ1-6; weak D call: TRBD1 (5 bases). The V end lost 5 bases, the J end lost 5 bases, and 10 bases lay between the germline ends. The CDR3 has 14 amino acids. The germline gives CDR1 SGHAT, CDR2 FQDESV (reference sequence). The CDR3 nucleotides are TGTGCCAGCAGCCCCCGGGGGAATAATTCACCCCTCCACTTT. This encodes CASSPRGNNSPLHF. Based on the CDR3 plus reference TRBV11-1 and TRBJ1-6, the full variable domain is EAEVAQSPRYKITEKSQAVAFWCDPISGHATLYWYRQILGQGPELLVQFQDESVVDDSQLPKDRFSAERLKGVDSTLKIQPAELGDSAMYLCASSPRGNNSPLHFGNGTRLTVT.